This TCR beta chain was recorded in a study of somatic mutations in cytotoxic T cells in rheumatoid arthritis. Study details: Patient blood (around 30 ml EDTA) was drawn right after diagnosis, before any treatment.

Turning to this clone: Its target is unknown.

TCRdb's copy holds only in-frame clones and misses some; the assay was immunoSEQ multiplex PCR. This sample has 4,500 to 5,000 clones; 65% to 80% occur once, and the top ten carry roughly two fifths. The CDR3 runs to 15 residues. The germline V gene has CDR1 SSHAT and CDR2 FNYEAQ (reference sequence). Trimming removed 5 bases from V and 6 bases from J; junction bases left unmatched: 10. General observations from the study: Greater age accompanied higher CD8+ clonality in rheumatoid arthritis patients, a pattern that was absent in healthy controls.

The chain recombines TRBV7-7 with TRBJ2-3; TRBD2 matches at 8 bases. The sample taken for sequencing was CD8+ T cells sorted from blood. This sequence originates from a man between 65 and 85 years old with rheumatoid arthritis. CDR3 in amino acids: CASSRVAGSRDTQYF. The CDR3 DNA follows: TGTGCCAGCAGCCGCGTAGCGGGGTCTAGGGATACGCAGTATTTT.